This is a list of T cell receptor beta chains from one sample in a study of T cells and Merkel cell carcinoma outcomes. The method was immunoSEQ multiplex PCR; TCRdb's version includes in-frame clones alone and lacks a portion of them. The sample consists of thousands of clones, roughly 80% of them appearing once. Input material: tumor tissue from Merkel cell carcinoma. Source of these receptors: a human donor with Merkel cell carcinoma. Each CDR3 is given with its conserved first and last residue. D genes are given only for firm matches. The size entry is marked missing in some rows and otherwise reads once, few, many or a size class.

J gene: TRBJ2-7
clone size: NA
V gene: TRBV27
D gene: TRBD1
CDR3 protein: CASSSAQGGRYEQYF
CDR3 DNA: TGTGCCAGCAGTTCCGCACAGGGGGGTCGGTACGAGCAGTACTTC

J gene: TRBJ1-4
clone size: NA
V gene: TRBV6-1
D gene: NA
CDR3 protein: CASTRDPATNEKLFF
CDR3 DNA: TGTGCCAGCACCCGGGACCCTGCAACTAATGAAAAACTGTTTTTT

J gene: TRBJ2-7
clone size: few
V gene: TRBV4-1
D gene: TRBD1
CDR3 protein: CASSQQGQSITYEQYF
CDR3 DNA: TGCGCCAGCAGCCAACAGGGACAGTCAATTACCTACGAGCAGTACTTC

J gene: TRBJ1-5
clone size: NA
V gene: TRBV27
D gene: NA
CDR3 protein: CASGRDTFQPQHF
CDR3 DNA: TGTGCCAGCGGACGGGACACCTTCCAGCCCCAGCATTTT

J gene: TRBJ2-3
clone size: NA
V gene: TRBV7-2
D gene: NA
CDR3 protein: CASSPDSTLYDTQYF
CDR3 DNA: TGTGCCAGCAGCCCGGACAGCACGCTGTATGATACGCAGTATTTT

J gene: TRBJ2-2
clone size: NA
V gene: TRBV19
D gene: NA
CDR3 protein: CASSKDTLPGELFF
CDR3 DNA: TGTGCCAGTAGTAAGGACACCTTACCCGGGGAGCTGTTTTTT

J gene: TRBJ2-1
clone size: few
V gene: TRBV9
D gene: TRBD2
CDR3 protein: CASSEGLAGDRNEQFF
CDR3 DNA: TGTGCCAGCAGCGAGGGACTAGCGGGAGATAGGAATGAGCAGTTCTTC

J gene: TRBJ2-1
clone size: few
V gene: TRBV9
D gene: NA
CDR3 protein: CASSGTGPNLYNEQFF
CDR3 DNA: TGTGCCAGCAGCGGTACCGGGCCGAACCTGTACAATGAGCAGTTCTTC

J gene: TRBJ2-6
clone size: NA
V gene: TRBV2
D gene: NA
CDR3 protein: CASTDSGPIGANVLTF
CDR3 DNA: TGTGCCAGCACTGACTCCGGGCCCATTGGGGCCAACGTCCTGACTTTC

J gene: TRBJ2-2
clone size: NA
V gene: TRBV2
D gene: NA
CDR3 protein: CASCFSDVHTGELFF
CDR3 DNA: TGTGCCAGCTGTTTTTCGGATGTACATACCGGGGAGCTGTTTTTT

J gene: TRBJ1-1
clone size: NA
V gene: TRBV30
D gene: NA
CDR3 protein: CAWSPGLIGRAEAFF
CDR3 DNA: TGTGCCTGGTCCCCCGGACTGATAGGCCGGGCGGAAGCTTTCTTT

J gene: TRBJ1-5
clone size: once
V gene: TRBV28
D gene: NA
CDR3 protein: CASSSVPLGYSNQPQHF
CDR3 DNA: TGTGCCAGCAGTTCCGTCCCCTTGGGTTATAGCAATCAGCCCCAGCATTTT

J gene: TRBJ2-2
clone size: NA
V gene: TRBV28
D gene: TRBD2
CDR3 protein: CASSSPGTSGRAGELFF
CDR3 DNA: TGTGCCAGCAGTTCCCCCGGGACTAGCGGGAGGGCCGGGGAGCTGTTTTTT

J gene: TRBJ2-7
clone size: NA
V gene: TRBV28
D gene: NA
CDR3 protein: CASSFRHRVYF
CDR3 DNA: TGTGCCAGCAGTTTTCGGCACAGGGTATACTTC

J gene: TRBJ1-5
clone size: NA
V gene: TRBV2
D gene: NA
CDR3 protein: CASSWIYSNQPQHF
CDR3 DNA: TGTGCCAGCAGTTGGATATATAGCAATCAGCCCCAGCATTTT

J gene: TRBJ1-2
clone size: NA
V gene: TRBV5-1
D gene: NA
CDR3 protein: CASSWGAGDAGYTF
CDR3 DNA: TGCGCCAGCAGCTGGGGGGCAGGGGACGCTGGCTACACCTTC

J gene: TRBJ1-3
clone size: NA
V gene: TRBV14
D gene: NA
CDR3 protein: CASSQQATNSGNTIYF
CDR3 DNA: TGTGCCAGCAGCCAACAGGCCACAAATTCTGGAAATACCATATATTTT

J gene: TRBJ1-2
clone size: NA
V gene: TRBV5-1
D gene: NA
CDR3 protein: CASSLADRRDYGYTF
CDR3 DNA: TGCGCCAGCAGCTTGGCGGACCGGCGGGACTATGGCTACACCTTC

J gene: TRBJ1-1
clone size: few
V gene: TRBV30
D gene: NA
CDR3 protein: CAWSAPISQAFF
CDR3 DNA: TGTGCCTGGAGTGCTCCCATAAGCCAAGCTTTCTTT

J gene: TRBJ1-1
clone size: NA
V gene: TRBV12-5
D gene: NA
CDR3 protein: CASGTGNTEAFF
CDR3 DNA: TGTGCTAGTGGTACAGGGAACACTGAAGCTTTCTTT

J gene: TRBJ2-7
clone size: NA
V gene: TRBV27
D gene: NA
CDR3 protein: CASRRLNAYEQYF
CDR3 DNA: TGTGCCAGCAGGAGACTCAACGCCTACGAGCAGTACTTC

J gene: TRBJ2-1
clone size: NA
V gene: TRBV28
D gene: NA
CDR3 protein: CAVARTGEPYNEQFF
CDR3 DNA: TGTGCCGTAGCAAGGACCGGCGAACCCTACAATGAGCAGTTCTTC

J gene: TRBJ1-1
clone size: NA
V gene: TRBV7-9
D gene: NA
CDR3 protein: CASSFDGVNTEAFF
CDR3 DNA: TGTGCCAGCAGCTTTGACGGGGTGAACACTGAAGCTTTCTTT

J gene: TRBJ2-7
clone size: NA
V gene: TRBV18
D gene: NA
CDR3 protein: CASSPRSANYEQYF
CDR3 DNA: TGTGCCAGCTCACCACGCTCGGCAAACTACGAGCAGTACTTC

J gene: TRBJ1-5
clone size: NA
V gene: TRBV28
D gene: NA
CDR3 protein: CASKSREKGQPQHF
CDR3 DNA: TGTGCCAGCAAAAGCAGGGAAAAGGGTCAGCCCCAGCATTTT

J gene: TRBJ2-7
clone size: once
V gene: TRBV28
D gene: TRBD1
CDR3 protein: CASNRQGAYEQYF
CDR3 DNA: TGTGCCAGCAACCGACAGGGGGCCTACGAGCAGTACTTC

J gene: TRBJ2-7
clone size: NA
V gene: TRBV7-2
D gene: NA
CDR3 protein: CASSGRVGKAYEQYF
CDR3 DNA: TGTGCCAGCAGCGGCCGGGTGGGGAAGGCTTACGAGCAGTACTTC

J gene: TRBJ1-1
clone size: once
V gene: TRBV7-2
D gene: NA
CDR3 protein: CASSPGWVSTEAFF
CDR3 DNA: TGTGCCAGCAGCCCGGGGTGGGTCTCCACTGAAGCTTTCTTT

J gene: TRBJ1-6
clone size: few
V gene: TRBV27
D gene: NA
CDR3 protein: CASSLSALAPLHF
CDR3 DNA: TGTGCCAGCAGTTTATCGGCGCTAGCACCCCTCCACTTT

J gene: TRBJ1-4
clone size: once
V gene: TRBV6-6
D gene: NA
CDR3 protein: CASGGGANEKLFF
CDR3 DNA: TGTGCCAGCGGGGGGGGCGCTAATGAAAAACTGTTTTTT

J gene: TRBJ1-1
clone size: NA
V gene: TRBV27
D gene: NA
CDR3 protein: CASSLTGNTEAFF
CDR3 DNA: TGTGCCAGCAGTTTGACAGGGAACACTGAAGCTTTCTTT

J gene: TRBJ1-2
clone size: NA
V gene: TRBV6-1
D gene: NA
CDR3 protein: CAGRATLGGYTF
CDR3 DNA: TGTGCCGGCCGGGCCACCCTAGGAGGCTACACCTTC

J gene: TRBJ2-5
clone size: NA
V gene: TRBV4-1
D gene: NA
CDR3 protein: CASSPTENQETQYF
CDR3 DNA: TGCGCCAGCAGCCCCACAGAGAACCAAGAGACCCAGTACTTC

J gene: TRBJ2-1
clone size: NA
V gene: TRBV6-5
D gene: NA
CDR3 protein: CASSRGIIRGELFF
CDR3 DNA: TGTGCCAGCAGTAGGGGAATCATTAGGGGAGAGCTGTTCTTC

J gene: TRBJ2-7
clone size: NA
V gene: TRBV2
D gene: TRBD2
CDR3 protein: CASIREGYEQYF
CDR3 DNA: TGTGCCAGCATTCGGGAGGGCTACGAGCAGTACTTC

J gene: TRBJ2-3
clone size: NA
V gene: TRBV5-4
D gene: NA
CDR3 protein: CASSLGGKGSTDTQYF
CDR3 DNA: TGTGCCAGCAGCTTGGGAGGAAAAGGGAGCACAGATACGCAGTATTTT

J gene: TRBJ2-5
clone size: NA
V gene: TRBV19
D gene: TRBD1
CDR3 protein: CASSRRQGGETQYF
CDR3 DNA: TGTGCCAGTAGTAGGAGACAGGGCGGGGAGACCCAGTACTTC

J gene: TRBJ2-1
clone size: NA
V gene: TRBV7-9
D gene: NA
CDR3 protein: CASSLPPGSAGYNEQFF
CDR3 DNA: TGTGCCAGCAGCCTTCCCCCTGGGAGCGCGGGATACAATGAGCAGTTCTTC

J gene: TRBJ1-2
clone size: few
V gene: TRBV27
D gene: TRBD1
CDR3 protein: CASSATGGPNYGYTF
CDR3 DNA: TGTGCCAGCAGTGCTACAGGGGGCCCTAACTATGGCTACACCTTC

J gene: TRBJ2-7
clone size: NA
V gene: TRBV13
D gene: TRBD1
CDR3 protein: CASSLDRSFEQYF
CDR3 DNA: TGTGCCAGCAGCTTGGACAGGTCTTTCGAGCAGTACTTC

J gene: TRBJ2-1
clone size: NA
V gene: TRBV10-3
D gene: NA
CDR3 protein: CAISESAAERRFF
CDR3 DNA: TGTGCCATCAGTGAGTCGGCGGCCGAAAGACGGTTCTTC

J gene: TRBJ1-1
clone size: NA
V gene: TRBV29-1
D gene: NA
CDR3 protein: CSVQSDEAFF
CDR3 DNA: TGCAGCGTTCAATCAGATGAAGCTTTCTTT

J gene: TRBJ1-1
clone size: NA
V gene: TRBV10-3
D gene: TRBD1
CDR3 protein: CAIRETGGGGTEAFF
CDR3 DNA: TGTGCCATCAGGGAGACAGGGGGCGGGGGCACTGAAGCTTTCTTT

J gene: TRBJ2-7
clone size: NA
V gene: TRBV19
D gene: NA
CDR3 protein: CASSMSRAYEQYF
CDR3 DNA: TGTGCCAGTAGTATGAGTAGGGCCTACGAGCAGTACTTC

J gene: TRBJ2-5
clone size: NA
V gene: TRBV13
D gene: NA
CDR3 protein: CASSLGGGETQYF
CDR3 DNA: TGTGCCAGCAGCTTAGGCGGCGGAGAGACCCAGTACTTC

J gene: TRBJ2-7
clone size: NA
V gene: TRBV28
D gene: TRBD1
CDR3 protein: CASSSGTGFPYEQYF
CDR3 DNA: TGTGCCAGCAGTTCCGGGACAGGGTTTCCCTACGAGCAGTACTTC

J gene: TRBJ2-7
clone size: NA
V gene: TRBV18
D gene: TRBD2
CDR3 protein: CASSSLAAEQYF
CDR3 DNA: TGTGCCAGCTCATCACTAGCGGCCGAGCAGTACTTC

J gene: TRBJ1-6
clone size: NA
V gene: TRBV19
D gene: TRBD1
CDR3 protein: CASRNRGDSPLHF
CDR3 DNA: TGTGCCAGTAGAAACAGGGGGGATTCACCCCTCCACTTT

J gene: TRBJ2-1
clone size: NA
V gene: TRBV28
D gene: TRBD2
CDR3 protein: CASSLKLAGGPEFF
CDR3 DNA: TGTGCCAGCAGTTTAAAACTAGCGGGAGGGCCGGAGTTCTTC